This section outlines one T cell receptor (beta chain) sequence together with its context. Using immunoSEQ multiplex PCR, the repertoire was profiled, and TCRdb retains in-frame clones only, with some absent. The sample records about 120,000 clones, around 91% being singletons. The source of the sample is a study of T cell responses to AZD1222 COVID-19 vaccine. V lost 7 bases to trimming and J lost 7 bases; unmatched junction nucleotides: 18. CDR3 length: 16 amino acids. CDR1 and CDR2 from the germline V gene are MDHEN and SYDVKM. This TCR was recovered from an adult who received the AZD1222 COVID-19 vaccine. V usage is TRBV28 and J usage is TRBJ1-1; 7 bases agree with TRBD1. The specimen comprised peripheral blood, sampled 28 days after the second AZD1222 dose. CDR3 nucleotide sequence: TGTGCCAGCATACCTTCCCCTGGGAGGGGGCGGGATGAAGCTTTCTTT. Its translation is CASIPSPGRGRDEAFF. Full variable domain (outside the CDR3, taken from reference TRBV28 and TRBJ1-1): DVKVTQSSRYLVKRTGEKVFLECVQDMDHENMFWYRQDPGLGLRLIYFSYDVKMKEKGDIPEGYSVSREKKERFSLILESASTNQTSMYLCASIPSPGRGRDEAFFGQGTRLTVV.